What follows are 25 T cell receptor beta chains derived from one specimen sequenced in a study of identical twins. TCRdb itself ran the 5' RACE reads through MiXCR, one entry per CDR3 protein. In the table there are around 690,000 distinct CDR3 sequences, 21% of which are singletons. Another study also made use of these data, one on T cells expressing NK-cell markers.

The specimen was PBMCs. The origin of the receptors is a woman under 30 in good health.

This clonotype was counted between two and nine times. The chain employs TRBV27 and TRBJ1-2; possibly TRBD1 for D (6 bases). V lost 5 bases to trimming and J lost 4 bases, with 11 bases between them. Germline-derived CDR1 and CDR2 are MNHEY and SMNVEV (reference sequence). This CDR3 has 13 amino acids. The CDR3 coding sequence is TGTGCCAGCAGTCGGGGGGCCGGCTATGGCTACACCTTC. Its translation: CASSRGAGYGYTF.

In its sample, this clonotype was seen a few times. CDR3 coding DNA: TGCAGCGTAGGGCCTGAGCAGTTCTTC. This translates into CSVGPEQFF. V usage is TRBV29-1 and J usage is TRBJ2-1; no reliable D call. Germline V lookup: CDR1 SQVTM, CDR2 ANQGSEA. The CDR3 spans 9 residues. With 6 bases removed from V and 9 bases from J, the gap between germline ends came to 6 bases.

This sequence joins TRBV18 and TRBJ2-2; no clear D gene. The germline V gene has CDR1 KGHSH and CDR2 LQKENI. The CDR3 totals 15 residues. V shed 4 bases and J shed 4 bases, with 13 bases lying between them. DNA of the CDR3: TGTGCCAGCTCACGAGGTCTTGACGGCACCGGGGAGCTGTTTTTT. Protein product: CASSRGLDGTGELFF.

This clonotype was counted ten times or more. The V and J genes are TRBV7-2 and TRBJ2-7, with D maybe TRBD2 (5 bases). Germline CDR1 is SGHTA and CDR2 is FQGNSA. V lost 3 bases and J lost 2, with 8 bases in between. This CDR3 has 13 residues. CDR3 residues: CASSFPGTYEQYF. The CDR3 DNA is TGTGCCAGCAGCTTTCCGGGAACCTACGAGCAGTACTTC.

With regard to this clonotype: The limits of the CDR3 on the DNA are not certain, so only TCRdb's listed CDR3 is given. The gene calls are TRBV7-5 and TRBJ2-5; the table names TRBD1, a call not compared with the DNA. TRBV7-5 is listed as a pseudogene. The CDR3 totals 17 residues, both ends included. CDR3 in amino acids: CISVSEVTIWGQETQYF.

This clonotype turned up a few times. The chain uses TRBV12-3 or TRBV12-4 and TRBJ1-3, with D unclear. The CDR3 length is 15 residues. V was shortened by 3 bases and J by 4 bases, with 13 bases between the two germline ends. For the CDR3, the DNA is TGTGCCAGCAGTTTTCAGGACCTGAAAGGAAACACCATATATTTT. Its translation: CASSFQDLKGNTIYF.

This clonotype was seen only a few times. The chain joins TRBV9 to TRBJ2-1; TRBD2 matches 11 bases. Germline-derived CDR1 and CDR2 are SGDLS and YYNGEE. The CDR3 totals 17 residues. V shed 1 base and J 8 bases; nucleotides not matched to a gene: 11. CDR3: CASSVTSGGHVGYEQFF. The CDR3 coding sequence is TGTGCCAGCAGCGTAACTAGCGGGGGCCATGTTGGATATGAGCAGTTCTTC. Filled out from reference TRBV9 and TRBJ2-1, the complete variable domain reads DSGVTQTPKHLITATGQRVTLRCSPRSGDLSVYWYQQSLDQGLQFLIQYYNGEERAKGNILERFSAQQFPDLHSELNLSSLELGDSALYFCASSVTSGGHVGYEQFFGPGTRLTVL.

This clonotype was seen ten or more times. The chain's CDR3 is CASSFRGEKLFF. In nucleotides, the CDR3 is TGTGCCAGCAGTTTCAGGGGCGAAAAACTGTTTTTT. V usage is TRBV12-3 or TRBV12-4 and J usage is TRBJ1-4, with D possibly being TRBD1 (6 bases). Trimming left V 3 bases short and J 8 bases short, with 7 bases between. The CDR3 is 12 amino acids.

For the CDR3, the DNA is TGTGCCAGCAGTTACACGGGACAGAGTTTCTACAATGAGCAGTTCTTC. Amino acid sequence: CASSYTGQSFYNEQFF. The V and J genes are TRBV6-5 and TRBJ2-1; TRBD1 aligns across 7 bases. The CDR3 sequence is 16 residues long. Trimming cost V 2 bases and J 3 bases; bases outside gene matches: 7. Germline V lookup: CDR1 MNHEY, CDR2 SVGAGI.

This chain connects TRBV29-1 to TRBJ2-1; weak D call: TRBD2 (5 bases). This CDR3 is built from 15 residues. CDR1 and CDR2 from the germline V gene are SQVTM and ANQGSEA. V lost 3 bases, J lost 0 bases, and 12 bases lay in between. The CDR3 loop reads CSVDGGRGSYNEQFF. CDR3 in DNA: TGCAGCGTTGATGGTGGGAGAGGCTCCTACAATGAGCAGTTCTTC.

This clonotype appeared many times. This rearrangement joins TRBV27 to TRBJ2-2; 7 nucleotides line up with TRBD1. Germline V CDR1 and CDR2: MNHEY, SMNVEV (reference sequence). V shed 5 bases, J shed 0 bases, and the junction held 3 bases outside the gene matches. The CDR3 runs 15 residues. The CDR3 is CASSLGQPNTGELFF. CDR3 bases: TGTGCCAGCAGTCTGGGACAGCCGAACACCGGGGAGCTGTTTTTT.

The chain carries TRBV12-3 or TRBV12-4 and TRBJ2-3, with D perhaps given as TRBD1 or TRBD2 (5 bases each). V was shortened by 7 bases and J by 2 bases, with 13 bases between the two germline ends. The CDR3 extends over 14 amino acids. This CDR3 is CASIRSGATDTQYF. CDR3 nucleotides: TGTGCCAGCATCCGATCCGGGGCCACAGATACGCAGTATTTT.

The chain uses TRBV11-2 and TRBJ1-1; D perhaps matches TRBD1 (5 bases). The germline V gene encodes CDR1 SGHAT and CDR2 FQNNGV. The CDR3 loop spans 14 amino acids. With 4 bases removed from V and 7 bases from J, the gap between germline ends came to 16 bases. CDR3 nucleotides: TGTGCCAGCAGCTCAGCTCGCGGGGCCGTTGAAGCTTTCTTT. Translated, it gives CASSSARGAVEAFF. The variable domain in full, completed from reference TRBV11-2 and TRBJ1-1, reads EAGVAQSPRYKIIEKRQSVAFWCNPISGHATLYWYQQILGQGPKLLIQFQNNGVVDDSQLPKDRFSAERLKGVDSTLKIQPAKLEDSAVYLCASSSARGAVEAFFGQGTRLTVV.

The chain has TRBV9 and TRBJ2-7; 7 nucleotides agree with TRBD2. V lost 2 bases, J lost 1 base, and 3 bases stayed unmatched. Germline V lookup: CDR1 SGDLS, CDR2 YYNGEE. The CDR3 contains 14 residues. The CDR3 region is CASSVDGRSYEQYF. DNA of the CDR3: TGTGCCAGCAGCGTGGACGGGAGGTCCTACGAGCAGTACTTC.

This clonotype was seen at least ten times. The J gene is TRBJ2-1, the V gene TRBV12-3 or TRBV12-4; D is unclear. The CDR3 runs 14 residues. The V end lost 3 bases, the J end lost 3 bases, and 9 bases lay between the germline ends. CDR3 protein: CASSLGGNYNEQFF. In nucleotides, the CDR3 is TGTGCCAGCAGTTTGGGCGGCAACTACAATGAGCAGTTCTTC.

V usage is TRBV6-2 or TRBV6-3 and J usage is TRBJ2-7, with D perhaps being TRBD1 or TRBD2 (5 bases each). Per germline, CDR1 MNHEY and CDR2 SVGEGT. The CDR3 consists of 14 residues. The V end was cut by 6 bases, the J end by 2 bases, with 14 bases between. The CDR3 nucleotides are TGTGCCAGCAGGCTGACAGACTATACCTACGAGCAGTACTTC. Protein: CASRLTDYTYEQYF.

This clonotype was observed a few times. The CDR3 reads CASSTDAPSSYNEQFF. CDR3 DNA: TGTGCCAGCAGCACCGACGCGCCGAGCTCCTACAATGAGCAGTTCTTC. The chain employs TRBV7-2 and TRBJ2-1; D call uncertain. Germline CDR1 reads SGHTA; CDR2 reads FQGNSA. V gave up 5 bases and J gave up 0 bases, with 14 bases separating them. The CDR3 sequence is 16 residues long.

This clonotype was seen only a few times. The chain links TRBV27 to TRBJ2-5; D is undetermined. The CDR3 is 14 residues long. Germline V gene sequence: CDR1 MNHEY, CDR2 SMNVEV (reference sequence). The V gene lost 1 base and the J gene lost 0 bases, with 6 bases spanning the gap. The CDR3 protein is CASSLYGNQETQYF. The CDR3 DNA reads TGTGCCAGCAGTTTATATGGCAACCAAGAGACCCAGTACTTC.

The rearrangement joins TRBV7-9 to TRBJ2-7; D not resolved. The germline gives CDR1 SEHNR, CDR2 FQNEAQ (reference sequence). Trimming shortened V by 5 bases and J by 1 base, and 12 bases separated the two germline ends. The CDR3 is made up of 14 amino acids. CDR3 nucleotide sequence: TGTGCCAGCAGCCCCCTAACGAGATCCTACGAGCAGTACTTC. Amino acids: CASSPLTRSYEQYF.

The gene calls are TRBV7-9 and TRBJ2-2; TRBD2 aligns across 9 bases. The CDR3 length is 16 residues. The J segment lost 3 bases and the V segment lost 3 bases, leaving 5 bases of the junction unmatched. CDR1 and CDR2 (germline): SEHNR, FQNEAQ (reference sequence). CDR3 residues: CASSFLLAGDTGELFF. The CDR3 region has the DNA TGTGCCAGCAGCTTTTTACTAGCGGGTGACACCGGGGAGCTGTTTTTT.

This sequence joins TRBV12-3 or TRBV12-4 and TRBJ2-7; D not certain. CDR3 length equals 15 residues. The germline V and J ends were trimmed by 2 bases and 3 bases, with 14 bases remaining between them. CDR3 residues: CASSLSNIRVYEQYF. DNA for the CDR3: TGTGCCAGCAGTTTATCAAACATAAGGGTCTACGAGCAGTACTTC.

CDR3 sequence: CASSPDRRENEQFF. In DNA form, the CDR3 reads TGTGCCAGCAGCCCGGACCGCCGCGAGAATGAGCAGTTCTTC. The gene calls are TRBV6-4 and TRBJ2-1; D is ambiguous. Per germline, CDR1 MRHNA and CDR2 SNTAGT. Deletions cut 6 bases from V and 7 bases from J, with 16 bases between. CDR3 length equals 14 residues.

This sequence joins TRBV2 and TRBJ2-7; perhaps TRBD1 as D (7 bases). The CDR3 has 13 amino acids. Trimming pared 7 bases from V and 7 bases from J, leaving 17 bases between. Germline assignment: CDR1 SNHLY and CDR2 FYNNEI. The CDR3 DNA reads TGTGCCAGCACGGGGGACAGTTCGGGGGAGCAGTACTTC. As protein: CASTGDSSGEQYF.

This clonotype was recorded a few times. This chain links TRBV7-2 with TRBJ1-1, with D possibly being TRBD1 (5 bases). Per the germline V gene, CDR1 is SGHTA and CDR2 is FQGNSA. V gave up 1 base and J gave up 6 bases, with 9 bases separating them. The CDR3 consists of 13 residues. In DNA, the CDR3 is TGTGCCAGCAGCTTAGTAGGAGGGGCTGAAGCTTTCTTT. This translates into CASSLVGGAEAFF.

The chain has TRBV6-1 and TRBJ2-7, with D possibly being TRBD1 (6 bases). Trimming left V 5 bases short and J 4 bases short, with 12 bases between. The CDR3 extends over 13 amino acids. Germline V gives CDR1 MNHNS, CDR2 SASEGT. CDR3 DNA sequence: TGTGCCAGCAGTACAGGGTTCTCGTACGAGCAGTACTTC. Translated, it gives CASSTGFSYEQYF.